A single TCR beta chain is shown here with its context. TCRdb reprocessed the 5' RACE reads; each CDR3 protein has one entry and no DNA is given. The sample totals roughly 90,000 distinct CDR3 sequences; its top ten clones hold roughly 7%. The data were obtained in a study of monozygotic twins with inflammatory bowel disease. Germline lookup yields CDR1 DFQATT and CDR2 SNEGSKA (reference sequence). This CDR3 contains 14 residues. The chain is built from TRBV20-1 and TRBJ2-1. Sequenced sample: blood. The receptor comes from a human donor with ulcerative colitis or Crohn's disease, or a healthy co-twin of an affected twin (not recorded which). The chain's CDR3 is CSARMVGMWNEQFF.